The present TCR beta chain was sequenced within a study of T-cell reconstitution after alpha-beta-depleted transplantation in children (dated by TCRdb to 2016 to 2018). With respect to the entire study: Using TCR repertoire profiling, the study quantitatively followed how T-cell immune reconstitution unfolded in children after TCRalphabeta/CD19-depleted allogeneic hematopoietic cell transplantation. What the research found in general, with its limitations: The frequencies of hyperexpanded clones fell over the following months, and after one year, T-cell counts and TCRbeta diversity were mostly attributed to newly produced T cells. Apparently early alphabetaT-cell count recovery about two months after transplant reportedly relied on only several hundred rapidly expanded clones derived from non-depleted graft cells. In some patients, the high TCRbeta diversity seen at day 60 was put down to recipient T cells and intrathymic progenitors that had survived conditioning.

Trimming removed 5 bases from V and 3 bases from J; the gene matches leave 12 bases unexplained. The CDR3 goes from the cysteine to the phenylalanine over 15 residues. The entry retains the CDR3 DNA only, 45 bases that are in frame from base 1. Taken from the germline V gene (reference sequence), the CDR1 and CDR2 loops are DFQATT and SNEGSKA. Receptors were amplified or captured by PCR. The sequencer was an Illumina HiSeq 2500. To normalize quantification of the TCRbeta repertoire, the TCR libraries were built with molecular barcoding that relied on unique molecular identifiers. In-frame beta chains were kept once TCRdb had trimmed the public reads at Q25 with fastp and called clones with MiXCR. For every CDR3 protein sequence, its rows merge into one entry that carries the most common genes and DNA. This sample holds hundreds of thousands of distinct CDR3 sequences; under 20% were observed only once. The top ten clonotypes cover roughly 29% of the sample.

What this sample's treatment or condition label stands for: allogeneic hematopoietic cell transplantation with graft depleted of TCRalphabeta T cells and CD19 B cells. Transplant recipients were children who received TCRalphabeta/CD19-depleted allogeneic hematopoietic cell grafts. This clonotype was detected a few times. No cognate antigen has been identified for it. Base qualities are not at hand, and no much larger clone is one base apart. Sequences were derived from PBMCs, mostly from graft donor cells, sampled 360 days after TCRalphabeta/CD19-depleted stem cell transplant. The chain couples TRBV20-1 to TRBJ2-5, and 7 junctional nucleotides match TRBD2. The sequence was obtained from a boy in the first two years of life who had a stem cell transplant for Wiskott-Aldrich syndrome, so the T cells may come from the graft donor. Here is the DNA: TGCAGTGCTCCCCAATGGGGGAGGGCCGAAGAGACCCAGTACTTC. It codes for CSAPQWGRAEETQYF.